These 22 T cell receptor beta chains originate from one sample sequenced in a study of CD4 T cell repertoires in COVID-19. Clones were sequenced by immunoSEQ multiplex PCR, and TCRdb holds only the in-frame ones, with some missing. The sample holds 700 or so clones, roughly a tenth seen once. No antigen has been assigned to these receptors. Recombinant SARS-CoV-2 spike or nucleoprotein, presented by autologous monocytes, stimulated the CFSE-labeled cells. This material consisted of effector memory CD4+ T cells, cultured in vitro, taken after recovery from COVID-19. The receptors derive from a human donor who had COVID-19.

This clone has a handful of counts. This chain connects TRBV30 to TRBJ1-4, with TRBD1 as a possible D gene (5 bases). CDR1 and CDR2 from the germline V gene are GTSNPN and SVGIG (reference sequence). V gave up 4 bases and J gave up 1 base, with 13 bases separating them. The CDR3 has 15 residues. CDR3 bases: TGTGCCTGGAACAGGCTAACGGGAACTAATGAAAAACTGTTTTTT. Translated, it gives CAWNRLTGTNEKLFF.

In its sample, this clone is medium-sized. The rearrangement uses TRBV19 and TRBJ1-2, with 7 bases matching TRBD1. Germline assignment: CDR1 LNHDA and CDR2 SQIVND (reference sequence). J lost 1 base, V lost 3 bases, and 2 bases had no gene match. The CDR3 runs to 14 residues. In DNA form, the CDR3 reads TGTGCCAGTAGTATCCACAGGGGTAACTATGGCTACACCTTC. This gives the protein CASSIHRGNYGYTF.

This clone counts as large. The chain carries TRBV7-2 and TRBJ1-5; a weak D match, TRBD1 (5 bases). Deletions cut 5 bases from V and 7 bases from J, with 18 bases between. CDR3 length equals 15 residues. Per the germline V gene, CDR1 is SGHTA and CDR2 is FQGNSA. CDR3 in amino acids: CASSPTRGPGQPQHF. In DNA, the CDR3 is TGTGCCAGCAGCCCAACGCGGGGACCGGGGCAGCCCCAGCATTTT.

This sequence joins TRBV30 and TRBJ1-1, with D possibly matching TRBD1 (6 bases). Germline lookup yields CDR1 GTSNPN and CDR2 SVGIG (reference sequence). The CDR3 is made up of 15 amino acids. The ends were cut back, 2 bases at V and 1 base at J, with 14 bases in the middle. The CDR3 nucleotides are TGTGCCTGGAGTTGGGGGCAGGAGGAGAACACTGAAGCTTTCTTT. This encodes CAWSWGQEENTEAFF. Full variable domain (missing parts from reference TRBV30 and TRBJ1-1): SQTIHQWPATLVQPVGSPLSLECTVEGTSNPNLYWYRQAAGRGLQLLFYSVGIGQISSEVPQNLSASRPQDRQFILSSKKLLLSDSGFYLCAWSWGQEENTEAFFGQGTRLTVV.

By its share, this clone is medium-sized. The V gene is TRBV15, the J gene TRBJ2-6; D is uncertain. CDR1 LNHNV and CDR2 YYDKDF come from the germline V gene (reference sequence). This CDR3 has 13 amino acids. The germline V and J ends were trimmed by 7 bases and 4 bases, with 8 bases remaining between them. DNA for the CDR3: TGTGCCACCACAGTCGCCGGGGCCAACGTCCTGACTTTC. Protein product: CATTVAGANVLTF. Drawing the rest from reference TRBV15 and TRBJ2-6, the complete variable domain is DAMVIQNPRYQVTQFGKPVTLSCSQTLNHNVMYWYQQKSSQAPKLLFHYYDKDFNNEADTPDNFQSRRPNTSFCFLDIRSPGLGDTAMYLCATTVAGANVLTFGAGSRLTVL.

By its share, this clone is medium-sized. The genes are TRBV6-6 and TRBJ1-1, with a possible D match to TRBD1 (6 bases). The CDR3 covers 14 residues. The V end was cut by 2 bases, the J end by 5 bases, with 12 bases between. CDR1 is MNHNY and CDR2 is SVGAGI in the germline V gene (reference sequence). The CDR3, as DNA: TGTGCCAGCAGTTACCCCGAAGGGGGAACTGAAGCTTTCTTT. Protein sequence: CASSYPEGGTEAFF.

In its sample, this clone ranks as medium-sized. The chain uses TRBV10-3 and TRBJ1-2; 8 bases are shared with TRBD1. The CDR3 contains 12 residues. The germline V gene has CDR1 ENHRY and CDR2 SYGVKD. The trim removed 6 bases at V and 8 bases at J, leaving 5 bases unmatched. The CDR3 DNA sequence: TGTGCCATCAGGGGACAGGAGAGCGGCTACACCTTC. This codes for CAIRGQESGYTF.

Relative to its sample, this clone is medium-sized. CDR3 nucleotides: TGCAGCGTTGTTCCTGGGTTATGGGAGGGAGATACGCAGTATTTT. Its protein product is CSVVPGLWEGDTQYF. The rearrangement joins TRBV29-1 to TRBJ2-3; 7 bases are a match to TRBD2. V was clipped by 4 bases and J by 5 bases; unmatched bases: 12. CDR1 SQVTM and CDR2 ANQGSEA come from the germline V gene. The CDR3 is 15 residues long.

This clone is labeled large. The chain uses TRBV23-1 and TRBJ2-4; D tentatively fits TRBD1 or TRBD2 (5 bases each). TRBV23-1 is recorded as an ORF, its role being uncertain. V gave up 2 bases and J gave up 14 bases, with 16 bases separating them. The CDR3 contains 13 residues. The CDR3 here is CASSQKDSGREYF. CDR3 nucleotide sequence: TGCGCCAGCAGTCAAAAAGACTCGGGGCGGGAGTACTTC.

This clone counts as large (0.1 to 1%). The chain links TRBV28 to TRBJ2-7; TRBD2 matches at 10 bases. CDR3 length: 15 residues. Germline CDR1 and CDR2: MDHEN and SYDVKM. The J segment lost 3 bases and the V segment lost 6 bases, leaving 8 bases of the junction unmatched. CDR3 sequence reads: CASSLPSGGVYEQYF. Here the CDR3 DNA reads TGTGCCAGCAGCCTTCCTAGCGGGGGCGTCTACGAGCAGTACTTC.

This clone was recorded only once. V is TRBV6-5 and J is TRBJ2-7; D possibly corresponds to TRBD2 (6 bases). The CDR3 is made up of 14 amino acids. V gave up 7 bases and J gave up 2 bases, with 15 bases separating them. The germline CDR1 and CDR2 sequences are MNHEY and SVGAGI. In DNA form, the CDR3 reads TGTGCCAGCAATACCGGGACTCAACCCTACGAGCAGTACGTC. Its protein product is CASNTGTQPYEQYV.

About this clone: This may arise from a read error, as a much more abundant clone is one base away. The chain combines TRBV19 with TRBJ1-2; no definite D call. The V gene's germline CDR1 is LNHDA and CDR2 SQIVND (reference sequence). The V gene lost 10 bases and the J gene lost 7 bases, with 22 bases spanning the gap. The length of the CDR3 is 14 residues. The CDR3 DNA reads TGTGCCACCCACCCCCAGGTTCATGGTCTTGGCTACACCTTC. Protein: CATHPQVHGLGYTF.

By share of the sample, this clone is medium-sized (0.01 to 0.1%). Additional DNA sequences in this sample encode the identical CDR3. The CDR3 coding sequence is TGTGCCATCAGTAACGGGAGCACAGATACGCAGTATTTT. Protein: CAISNGSTDTQYF. The rearrangement uses TRBV10-3 and TRBJ2-3, with D uncertain. This CDR3 contains 13 residues. Trimming shortened V by 5 bases and J by 0 bases, and 6 bases separated the two germline ends. Germline CDR1 reads ENHRY; CDR2 reads SYGVKD.

This clone was seen a few times. V usage is TRBV5-1 and J usage is TRBJ2-5; the match to TRBD1 covers 7 bases. Trimming at V came to 4 bases and at J to 8 bases, leaving 11 bases not matched to a gene. CDR1 is SGHRS and CDR2 is YFSETQ in the germline V gene. The CDR3 covers 14 residues. CDR3 amino acids: CASSPGTVQATQYF. CDR3 nucleotide sequence: TGCGCCAGCAGCCCAGGGACAGTCCAAGCCACCCAGTACTTC.

In its sample, this clone ranks as medium-sized. V usage is TRBV10-3 and J usage is TRBJ2-7, with no clear D. From germline, CDR1 is ENHRY and CDR2 SYGVKD. This CDR3 has 14 amino acids. The V end was cut by 0 bases, the J end by 0 bases, with 6 bases between. The CDR3 sequence is CAISESPGSYEQYV. The CDR3 DNA is TGTGCCATCAGTGAGTCGCCCGGCTCCTACGAGCAGTACGTC.

This clone ranks as large. The chain is built from TRBV4-2 and TRBJ2-1, with unresolved D. Germline values: CDR1 LGHNA, CDR2 YNFKEQ. Between the trimmed V and J ends, which lost 0 bases and 5 bases, there was a span of 8 bases. The CDR3 has 14 residues. CDR3 residues: CASSQDTQNNEQFF. CDR3 sequence (DNA): TGTGCCAGCAGCCAAGACACCCAGAACAATGAGCAGTTCTTC.

By share, this clone counts as medium-sized. V and J are TRBV6-5 and TRBJ2-5; D is possibly TRBD1 (5 bases). Trimming cost V 5 bases and J 1 base, with 11 bases left between them. CDR3 length: 14 amino acids. Germline V gene lookup returns CDR1 MNHEY and CDR2 SVGAGI. CDR3 in DNA: TGTGCCAGCAGTCCAGGGTCCTCCCAAGAGACCCAGTACTTC. It translates to CASSPGSSQETQYF.

Sample share makes this clone medium-sized. The chain couples TRBV10-3 to TRBJ2-3; 13 positions match TRBD2. This CDR3 has 18 amino acids. Germline loops: CDR1 ENHRY, CDR2 SYGVKD. Losses at the gene ends were 4 bases for V and 2 bases for J; bases not matched to a gene: 9. DNA for the CDR3: TGTGCCATCAGTGGTGGGACTAGCGGGACAAATTACACAGATACGCAGTATTTT. Translated, it gives CAISGGTSGTNYTDTQYF.

Within the sample, this clone is large. The J gene is TRBJ2-7, the V gene TRBV5-6; unclear D gene. CDR1 is SGHDT and CDR2 is YYEEEE in the germline V gene. V was cut by 3 bases and J by 1 base, with 11 bases left in between. The CDR3 is made up of 14 amino acids. CDR3 nucleotides: TGTGCCAGCAGCTGGGGTCAGGAATCCTACGAGCAGTACGTC. It yields the protein CASSWGQESYEQYV.

By frequency in the sample, this clone is large. The chain combines TRBV12-5 with TRBJ1-1, with D possibly matching TRBD1 (6 bases). This CDR3 region has 13 residues. Trimming shortened V by 2 bases and J by 4 bases, and 8 bases separated the two germline ends. Germline V gives CDR1 LGHNT, CDR2 FRNRAP. The CDR3 coding sequence is TGTGCTAGTGGTTTGCAGGGGTTCACTGAAGCTTTCTTT. It yields the protein CASGLQGFTEAFF.

This clone is judged large. This specimen includes other DNA sequences encoding the same CDR3. This CDR3 is CAISEGGNNYGYTF. CDR3 in DNA: TGTGCCATCAGTGAGGGGGGGAATAACTATGGCTACACCTTC. This chain connects TRBV10-3 to TRBJ1-2, with a weak D call TRBD1 (5 bases). This CDR3 contains 14 residues. Deletions cut 2 bases from V and 1 base from J, with 8 bases between. The germline V gene encodes CDR1 ENHRY and CDR2 SYGVKD.

Sample share makes this clone large. The gene calls are TRBV10-3 and TRBJ1-1, with D hard to call. Trimming took off 3 bases at V and 8 bases at J, with 10 bases between the two ends. CDR1 and CDR2 (germline): ENHRY, SYGVKD. This CDR3 is 12 amino acids long. The CDR3 nucleotides are TGTGCCATCAGTGATACACCTTACGAAGCTTTCTTT. Amino acid sequence: CAISDTPYEAFF.